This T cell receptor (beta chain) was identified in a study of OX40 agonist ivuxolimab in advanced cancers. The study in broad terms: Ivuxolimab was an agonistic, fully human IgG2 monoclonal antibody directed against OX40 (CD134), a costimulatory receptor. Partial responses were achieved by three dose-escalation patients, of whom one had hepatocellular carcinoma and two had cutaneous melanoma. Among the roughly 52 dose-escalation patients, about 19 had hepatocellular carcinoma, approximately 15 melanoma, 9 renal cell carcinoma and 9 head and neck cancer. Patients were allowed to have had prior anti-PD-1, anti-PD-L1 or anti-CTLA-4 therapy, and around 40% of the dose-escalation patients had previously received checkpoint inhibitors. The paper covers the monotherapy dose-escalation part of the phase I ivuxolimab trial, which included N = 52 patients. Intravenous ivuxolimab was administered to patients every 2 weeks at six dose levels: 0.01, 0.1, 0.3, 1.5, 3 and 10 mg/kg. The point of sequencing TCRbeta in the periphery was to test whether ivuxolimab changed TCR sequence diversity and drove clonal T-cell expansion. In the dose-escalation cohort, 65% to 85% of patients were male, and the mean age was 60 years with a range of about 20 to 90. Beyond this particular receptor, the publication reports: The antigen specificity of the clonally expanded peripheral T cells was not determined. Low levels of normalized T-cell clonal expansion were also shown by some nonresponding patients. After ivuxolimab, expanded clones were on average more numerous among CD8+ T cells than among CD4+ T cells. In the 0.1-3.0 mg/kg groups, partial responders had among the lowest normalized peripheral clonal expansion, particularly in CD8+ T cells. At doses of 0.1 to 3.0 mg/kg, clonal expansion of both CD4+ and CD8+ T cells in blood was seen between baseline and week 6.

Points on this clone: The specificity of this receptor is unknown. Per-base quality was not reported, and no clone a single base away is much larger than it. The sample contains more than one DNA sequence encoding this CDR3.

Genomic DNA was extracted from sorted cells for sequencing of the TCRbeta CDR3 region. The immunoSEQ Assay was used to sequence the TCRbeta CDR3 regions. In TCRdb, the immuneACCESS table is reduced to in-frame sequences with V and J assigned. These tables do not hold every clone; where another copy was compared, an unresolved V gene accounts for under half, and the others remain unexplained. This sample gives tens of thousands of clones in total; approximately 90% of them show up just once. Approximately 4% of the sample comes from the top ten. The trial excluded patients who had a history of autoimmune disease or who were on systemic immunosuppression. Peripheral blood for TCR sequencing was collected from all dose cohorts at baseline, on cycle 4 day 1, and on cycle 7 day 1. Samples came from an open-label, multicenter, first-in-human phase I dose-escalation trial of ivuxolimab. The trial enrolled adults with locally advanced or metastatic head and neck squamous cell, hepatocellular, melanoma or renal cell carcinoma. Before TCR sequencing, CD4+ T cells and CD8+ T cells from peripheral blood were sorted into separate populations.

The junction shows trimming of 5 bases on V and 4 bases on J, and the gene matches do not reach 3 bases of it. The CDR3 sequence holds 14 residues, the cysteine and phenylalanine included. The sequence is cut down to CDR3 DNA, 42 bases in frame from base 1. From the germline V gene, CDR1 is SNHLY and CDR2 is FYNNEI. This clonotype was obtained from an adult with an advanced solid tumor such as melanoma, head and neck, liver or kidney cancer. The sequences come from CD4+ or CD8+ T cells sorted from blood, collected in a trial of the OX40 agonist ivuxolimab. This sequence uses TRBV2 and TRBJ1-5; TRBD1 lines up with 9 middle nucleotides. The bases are TGTGCCAGCAGTCCCGGGACAGGGAATCAGCCCCAGCATTTT. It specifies CASSPGTGNQPQHF. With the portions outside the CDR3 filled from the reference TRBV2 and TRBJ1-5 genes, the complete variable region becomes EPEVTQTPSHQVTQMGQEVILRCVPISNHLYFYWYRQILGQKVEFLVSFYNNEISEKSEIFDDQFSVERPDGSNFTLKIRSTKLEDSAMYFCASSPGTGNQPQHFGDGTRLSIL.